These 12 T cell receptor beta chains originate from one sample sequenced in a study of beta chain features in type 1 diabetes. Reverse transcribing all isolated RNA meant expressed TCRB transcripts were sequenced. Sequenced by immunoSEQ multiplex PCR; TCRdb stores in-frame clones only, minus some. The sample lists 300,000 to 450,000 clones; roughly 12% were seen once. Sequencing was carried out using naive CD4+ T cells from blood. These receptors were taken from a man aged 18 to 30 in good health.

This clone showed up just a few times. The CDR3 reads CASSHGGGKANTEAFF. The DNA for the CDR3 is TGTGCCAGCAGCCATGGAGGTGGGAAAGCGAACACTGAAGCTTTCTTT. V and J are TRBV7-3 and TRBJ1-1; D remains ambiguous. Trimming took off 5 bases at V and 1 base at J, with 17 bases between the two ends. Germline V CDR1 and CDR2: SGHTA, FQGTGA. The length of the CDR3 is 16 residues.

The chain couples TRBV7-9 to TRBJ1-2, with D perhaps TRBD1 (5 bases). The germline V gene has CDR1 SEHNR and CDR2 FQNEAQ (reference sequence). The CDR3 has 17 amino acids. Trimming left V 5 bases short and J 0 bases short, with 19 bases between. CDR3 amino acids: CASSIPTATAANYGYTF. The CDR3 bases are TGTGCCAGCAGCATCCCGACCGCGACAGCAGCTAACTATGGCTACACCTTC.

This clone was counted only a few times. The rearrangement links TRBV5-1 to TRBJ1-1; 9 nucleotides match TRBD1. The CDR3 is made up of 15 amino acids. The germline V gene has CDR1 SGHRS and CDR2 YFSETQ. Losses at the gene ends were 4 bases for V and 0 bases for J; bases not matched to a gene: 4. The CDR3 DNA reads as TGCGCCAGCAGCCCATGGGACAGGGTGAACACTGAAGCTTTCTTT. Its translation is CASSPWDRVNTEAFF. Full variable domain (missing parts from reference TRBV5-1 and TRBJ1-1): KAGVTQTPRYLIKTRGQQVTLSCSPISGHRSVSWYQQTPGQGLQFLFEYFSETQRNKGNFPGRFSGRQFSNSRSEMNVSTLELGDSALYLCASSPWDRVNTEAFFGQGTRLTVV.

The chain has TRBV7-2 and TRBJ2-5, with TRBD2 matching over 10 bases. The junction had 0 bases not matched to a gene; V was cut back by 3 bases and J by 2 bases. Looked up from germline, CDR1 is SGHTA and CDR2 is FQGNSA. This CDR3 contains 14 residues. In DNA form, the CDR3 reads TGTGCCAGCAGCTTTAGCGGGGGGCAAGAGACCCAGTACTTC. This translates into CASSFSGGQETQYF. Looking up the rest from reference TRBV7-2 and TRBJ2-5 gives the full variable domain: GAGVSQSPSNKVTEKGKDVELRCDPISGHTALYWYRQSLGQGLEFLIYFQGNSAPDKSGLPSDRFSAERTGGSVSTLTIQRTQQEDSAVYLCASSFSGGQETQYFGPGTRLLVL.

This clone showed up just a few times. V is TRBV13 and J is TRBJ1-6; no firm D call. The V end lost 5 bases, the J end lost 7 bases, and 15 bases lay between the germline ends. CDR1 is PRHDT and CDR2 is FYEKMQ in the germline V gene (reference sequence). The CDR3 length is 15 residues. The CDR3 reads CASSPLEGRNSPLHF. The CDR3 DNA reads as TGTGCCAGCAGCCCCCTCGAGGGTAGAAATTCACCCCTCCACTTT.

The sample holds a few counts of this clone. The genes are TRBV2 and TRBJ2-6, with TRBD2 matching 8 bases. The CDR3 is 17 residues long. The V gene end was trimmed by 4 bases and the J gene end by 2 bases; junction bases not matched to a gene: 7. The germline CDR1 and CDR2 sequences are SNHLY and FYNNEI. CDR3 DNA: TGTGCCAGCAGTGTCGGGAGGGCGTCTGCTGGGGCCAACGTCCTGACTTTC. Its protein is CASSVGRASAGANVLTF.

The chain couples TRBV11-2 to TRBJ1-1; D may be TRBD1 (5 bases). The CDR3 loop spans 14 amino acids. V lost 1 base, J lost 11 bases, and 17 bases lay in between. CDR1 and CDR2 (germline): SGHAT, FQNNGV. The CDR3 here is CASSLASAGRLAFF. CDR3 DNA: TGTGCCAGCAGCTTAGCCTCGGCAGGGAGGTTGGCTTTCTTT.

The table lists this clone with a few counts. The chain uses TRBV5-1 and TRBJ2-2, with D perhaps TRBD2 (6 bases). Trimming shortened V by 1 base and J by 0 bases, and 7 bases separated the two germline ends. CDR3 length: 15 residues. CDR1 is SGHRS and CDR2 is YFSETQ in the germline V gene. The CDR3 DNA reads TGCGCCAGCAGCTTGAGGGACTCGAACACCGGGGAGCTGTTTTTT. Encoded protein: CASSLRDSNTGELFF.

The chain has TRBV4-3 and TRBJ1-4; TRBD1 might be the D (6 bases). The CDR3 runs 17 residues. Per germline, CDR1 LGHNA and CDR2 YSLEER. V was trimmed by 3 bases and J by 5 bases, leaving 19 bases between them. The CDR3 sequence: CASSQGQKYRGNEKLFF. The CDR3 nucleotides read TGCGCCAGCAGCCAGGGACAAAAGTATAGGGGGAATGAAAAACTGTTTTTT.

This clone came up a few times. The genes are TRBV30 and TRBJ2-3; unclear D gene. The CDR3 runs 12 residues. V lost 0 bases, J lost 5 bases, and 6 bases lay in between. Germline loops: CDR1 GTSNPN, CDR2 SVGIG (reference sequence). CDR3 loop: CAWSVQVDTQYF. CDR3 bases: TGTGCCTGGAGTGTCCAGGTAGATACGCAGTATTTT.

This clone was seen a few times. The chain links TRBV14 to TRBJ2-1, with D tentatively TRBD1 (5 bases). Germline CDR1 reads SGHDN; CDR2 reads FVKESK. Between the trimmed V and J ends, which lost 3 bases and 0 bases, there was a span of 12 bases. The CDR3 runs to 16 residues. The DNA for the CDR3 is TGTGCCAGCAGCCACAGACAGCCCAGCTCCTACAATGAGCAGTTCTTC. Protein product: CASSHRQPSSYNEQFF.

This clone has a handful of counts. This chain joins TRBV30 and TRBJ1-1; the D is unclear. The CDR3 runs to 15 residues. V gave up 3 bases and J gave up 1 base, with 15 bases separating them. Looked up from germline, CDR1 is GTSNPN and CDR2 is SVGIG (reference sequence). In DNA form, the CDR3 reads TGTGCCTGGAGAACCTTCCGGGTAGGGAACACTGAAGCTTTCTTT. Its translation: CAWRTFRVGNTEAFF.